This T cell receptor (beta chain) was recorded in a study of vaccination and CD4 T cells after COVID-19. Overall study results and limits: When vaccine-specific clones from convalescent patients were examined, 304 of 307 were spike mono-reactive.

As for treatment: 10-day PBMC culture with coronavirus spike peptide pools or control peptides (ViraFEST assay). In the case of this clonotype: Its antigen remains unidentified.

CDR1 is SGHRS and CDR2 is YFSETQ in the germline V gene. V was trimmed by 1 base and J by 5 bases, leaving 13 bases between them. The CDR3 spans 14 residues. Sequencing of the DNA from cultured CD4+ T cells was carried out with the Oncomine TCR Beta short-read assay. TCRdb re-analysed the PCR reads in MiXCR, keeping a single row per CDR3 protein. The data contain over 10,000 distinct CDR3 sequences, approximately 44% of them singletons. This receptor was identified in a human donor who had recovered from COVID-19. The rearrangement joins TRBV5-1 to TRBJ2-7; D is uncertain. Sequenced material: CD4+ T cells from blood, cultured in vitro. The CDR3 DNA sequence: TGCGCCAGCAGCTTGCAACCTTCGTCTAACGAGCAGTACTTC. Its translation: CASSLQPSSNEQYF. Complete variable domain (other parts from reference TRBV5-1 and TRBJ2-7): KAGVTQTPRYLIKTRGQQVTLSCSPISGHRSVSWYQQTPGQGLQFLFEYFSETQRNKGNFPGRFSGRQFSNSRSEMNVSTLELGDSALYLCASSLQPSSNEQYFGPGTRLTVT.